The clone carrying this TCR beta chain has at least ten counts. The sample belongs to a study of HIV-infected children after antiretroviral therapy interruption. Background on the study: Weeks 0, 48 and 150 were sampled under continuous treatment.

The V end lost 0 bases, the J end lost 7 bases, and 15 bases lay between the germline ends. Germline CDR1 reads SGHVS; CDR2 reads FQNEAQ. The CDR3 loop spans 16 amino acids. Treatment given: PENTA 11 planned treatment interruption arm or continuous ART arm. At least 24 weeks of at least three-drug ART, in children 2 to 15 years. The TCR library was built from RNA with a 3' RACE protocol and unique molecular identifiers. TCRdb re-called the 3' RACE reads with MiXCR, one entry per CDR3 protein. The sample carries some 40,000 distinct CDR3 sequences, 5% to 8% recorded once. Source: CD45RA+ CD4+ T cells from PBMCs, pooled from several time points, taken from a donor given antiretroviral therapy, either interrupted or continuous. As to subset: naive CD4+ CD45RA+ CD45RO- T cells. The sequence came from a pool of human donors with HIV. V gene TRBV7-8 combines with J gene TRBJ2-2; unclear D gene. This CDR3 is CASSLATQASIGELFF. The CDR3 coding sequence is TGTGCCAGCAGCTTAGCCACGCAAGCCTCCATCGGGGAGCTGTTTTTT.